Below, 17 T cell receptor beta chains from the same sample are listed, as sequenced in a study of technical replicates of blood from several donors. Assay used: immunoSEQ multiplex PCR; TCRdb lists only in-frame clones, some missing. Among 55,000 to 80,000 clones listed, under 90% were seen once. Sequences were obtained from PBMCs. All receptors come from a human donor in good health. Some clones in this sample may be carry-over from other donors' samples.

V gene TRBV30 combines with J gene TRBJ1-2, with D hard to call. Germline CDR1 is GTSNPN and CDR2 is SVGIG (reference sequence). Deletions cut 4 bases from V and 2 bases from J, with 8 bases between. The CDR3 runs to 12 residues. CDR3 protein: CAWNYGNYGYTF. DNA of the CDR3: TGTGCCTGGAACTACGGGAACTATGGCTACACCTTC. The full variable domain, completed using reference TRBV30 and TRBJ1-2, is SQTIHQWPATLVQPVGSPLSLECTVEGTSNPNLYWYRQAAGRGLQLLFYSVGIGQISSEVPQNLSASRPQDRQFILSSKKLLLSDSGFYLCAWNYGNYGYTFGSGTRLTVV.

This rearrangement joins TRBV7-3 to TRBJ2-1, with D possibly TRBD1 on 6 matching bases. The ends were cut back, 5 bases at V and 9 bases at J, with 14 bases in the middle. In germline, CDR1 is SGHTA, CDR2 FQGTGA. The length of the CDR3 is 13 residues. CDR3 sequence (DNA): TGTGCCAGCAGCCTAGGACCAGGGGTTGAGCAGTTCTTC. Its protein is CASSLGPGVEQFF.

V gene TRBV19 combines with J gene TRBJ2-7; 8 bases agree with TRBD1. Germline loops: CDR1 LNHDA, CDR2 SQIVND (reference sequence). The length of the CDR3 is 13 residues. V was pared by 5 bases and J by 2 bases, with 2 bases of the junction left unmatched. The CDR3 DNA is TGTGCCAGTAGTTTACAGGGGGCCTACGAGCAGTACTTC. Translating it yields CASSLQGAYEQYF.

This chain links TRBV4-2 with TRBJ2-1, with TRBD2 identical over 7 bases. Looked up from germline, CDR1 is LGHNA and CDR2 is YNFKEQ. The CDR3 consists of 11 residues. V shed 5 bases, J shed 13 bases, and the junction held 5 bases outside the gene matches. In DNA, the CDR3 is TGTGCCAGCAGCGACCGGGACTATCAGTTCTTC. It specifies CASSDRDYQFF.

The rearrangement links TRBV4-3 to TRBJ2-4, with TRBD2 matching over 14 bases. Germline V gene sequence: CDR1 LGHNA, CDR2 YSLEER. The V gene end was trimmed by 6 bases and the J gene end by 0 bases; junction bases not matched to a gene: 7. The CDR3 is 18 residues long. Here the CDR3 reads CASSRGLAGVGAKNIQYF. The CDR3 nucleotides read TGCGCCAGCAGTCGGGGACTAGCGGGAGTCGGAGCCAAAAACATTCAGTACTTC.

This clone showed up just a few times. This sequence joins TRBV7-8 and TRBJ1-6; D is uncertain. The CDR3 totals 14 residues. V was shortened by 3 bases and J by 8 bases, with 11 bases between the two germline ends. The germline gives CDR1 SGHVS, CDR2 FQNEAQ. The CDR3 DNA reads as TGTGCCAGCAGCTTCCGGGAATGGGATTCACCCCTCCACTTT. Translating it yields CASSFREWDSPLHF.

CDR3 sequence (DNA): TGCAGCGTTGAAAGGTCGGGTGAGCAGTACTTC. It yields the protein CSVERSGEQYF. V usage is TRBV29-1 and J usage is TRBJ2-7; D gene ambiguous. Germline CDR1 and CDR2: SQVTM and ANQGSEA. The ends were cut back, 2 bases at V and 7 bases at J, with 9 bases in the middle. There are 11 residues in the CDR3.

The chain carries TRBV5-4 and TRBJ2-1, with 14 bases identical to TRBD2. There are 14 residues in the CDR3. Germline V gene sequence: CDR1 SGHNT, CDR2 YYREEE (reference sequence). J lost 9 bases, V lost 9 bases, and 8 bases had no gene match. CDR3 in amino acids: CATRLAGGPVEQFF. CDR3 DNA: TGTGCCACCAGACTAGCGGGGGGGCCGGTTGAGCAGTTCTTC.

This chain uses TRBV5-6 with TRBJ2-7; 8 bases align to TRBD1. Germline CDR1 SGHDT, CDR2 YYEEEE. The CDR3 is made up of 15 amino acids. Trimming cost V 5 bases and J 2 bases; bases outside gene matches: 9. Here the CDR3 DNA reads TGTGCCAGCAGACCGGGACAGGAATTCCCCTACGAGCAGTACTTC. It specifies CASRPGQEFPYEQYF.

The rearrangement joins TRBV6-5 to TRBJ2-5; 8 bases match TRBD2. With V trimmed by 2 bases and J by 5 bases, 4 bases remained unmatched. CDR3 length: 14 residues. The germline V gene encodes CDR1 MNHEY and CDR2 SVGAGI. CDR3 coding DNA: TGTGCCAGCAGTTACGAAGCGGGAGTTGAGACCCAGTACTTC. It translates to CASSYEAGVETQYF.

The chain joins TRBV5-1 to TRBJ1-2, with unresolved D. Germline-derived CDR1 and CDR2 are SGHRS and YFSETQ. Trimming pared 1 base from V and 4 bases from J, leaving 8 bases between. The CDR3 sequence is 13 residues long. CDR3 coding DNA: TGCGCCAGCAGCTTGACGCCGAGCTATGGCTACACCTTC. Translation gives CASSLTPSYGYTF.

This clone was counted a single time. The chain carries TRBV2 and TRBJ2-3, with 9 bases that match TRBD1. The CDR3 totals 14 residues. Germline loops: CDR1 SNHLY, CDR2 FYNNEI. Germline trimming cut 4 bases from V and 5 bases from J; bases unmatched to any gene: 4. The CDR3 here is CASSVTGGLDTQYF. The CDR3 DNA sequence: TGTGCCAGCAGTGTCACAGGGGGCCTAGATACGCAGTATTTT.

This chain connects TRBV15 to TRBJ2-1; D may be TRBD1 (5 bases). The CDR3 is 19 residues long. V was cut by 1 base and J by 0 bases, with 19 bases left in between. The V gene's germline CDR1 is LNHNV and CDR2 YYDKDF (reference sequence). CDR3 sequence: CATSRGDMKGFGSYNEQFF. The DNA of the CDR3 is TGTGCCACCAGCAGAGGAGATATGAAGGGGTTTGGCTCCTACAATGAGCAGTTCTTC.

The J gene is TRBJ2-1, the V gene TRBV7-2, with 13 bases fitting TRBD2. V shed 5 bases, J shed 5 bases, and the junction held 15 bases outside the gene matches. The V gene's germline CDR1 is SGHTA and CDR2 FQGNSA. The CDR3 is 19 amino acids. CDR3 in DNA: TGTGCCAGCAGCCTGCAACCGAAGACTAGCGGGAGGCTAAACAATGAGCAGTTCTTC. Its translation is CASSLQPKTSGRLNNEQFF.

V usage is TRBV19 and J usage is TRBJ2-2; D is uncertain. The CDR3 covers 11 residues. V was cut by 10 bases and J by 1 base, with 4 bases left in between. Germline V CDR1 and CDR2: LNHDA, SQIVND (reference sequence). The CDR3 DNA reads TGTGCCACCCGGAACACCGGGGAGCTGTTTTTT. Its protein product is CATRNTGELFF. Variable domain in full (rest from reference TRBV19 and TRBJ2-2): DGGITQSPKYLFRKEGQNVTLSCEQNLNHDAMYWYRQDPGQGLRLIYYSQIVNDFQKGDIAEGYSVSREKKESFPLTVTSAQKNPTAFYLCATRNTGELFFGEGSRLTVL.

This clone was observed a single time. This chain joins TRBV2 and TRBJ1-2; 8 nucleotides line up with TRBD1. V was clipped by 5 bases and J by 8 bases; unmatched bases: 4. This CDR3 comprises 12 residues. CDR1 SNHLY and CDR2 FYNNEI come from the germline V gene. CDR3 amino acids: CASSQDRAGYTF. The DNA for the CDR3 is TGTGCCAGCAGTCAGGACAGGGCGGGCTACACCTTC.

In this sample, this clone turned up once. V and J are TRBV7-2 and TRBJ2-5, with 8 nucleotides matching TRBD2. The germline CDR1 and CDR2 sequences are SGHTA and FQGNSA. The length of the CDR3 is 15 residues. Trimming took 5 bases from V and 0 from J; bases not matched to a gene: 5. Written as DNA, the CDR3 is TGTGCCAGCAGCACGGGACTAGGGCACCAAGAGACCCAGTACTTC. It specifies CASSTGLGHQETQYF.